The next 10 T cell receptor beta chains were all read from a single sample in a study of naive and memory T cell subsets. Described treatment: skin biopsy from PPD injection site in Mantoux-positive individual. An oligonucleotide containing a UMI was ligated to the 3' end of TCR cDNA. The SP2 primer and nested alpha and beta constant region primers amplified ligated cDNA in four rounds. TCRdb ran MiXCR on the UMI-ligation and nested PCR reads and lists one entry per CDR3 protein. The data show approximately 37,000 distinct CDR3 sequences, roughly 11% seen once. The source material was skin, sampled from a tuberculin skin test site. Receptors originate from an adult in good health.

The chain carries TRBV21-1 and TRBJ2-7; the D call in the table, TRBD2, was not verified against the DNA. TRBV21-1 is marked as a pseudogene. The CDR3 length is 15 residues. The CDR3 loop is CASSLRTSGRNEQYF. The CDR3 DNA is TGTGCCAGCAGCCTTCGGACTAGCGGGAGAAACGAGCAGTACTTC.

This clonotype was seen many times. V usage is TRBV7-9 and J usage is TRBJ1-5; D unclear. From germline, CDR1 is SEHNR and CDR2 FQNEAQ (reference sequence). The length of the CDR3 is 14 residues. Trimming cost V 1 base and J 3 bases, with 7 bases left between them. The DNA for the CDR3 is TGTGCCAGCAGCTTAGAAGGGAACAATCAGCCCCAGCATTTT. As protein: CASSLEGNNQPQHF. Looking up the rest from reference TRBV7-9 and TRBJ1-5 gives the full variable domain: DTGVSQNPRHKITKRGQNVTFRCDPISEHNRLYWYRQTLGQGPEFLTYFQNEAQLEKSRLLSDRFSAERPKGSFSTLEIQRTEQGDSAMYLCASSLEGNNQPQHFGDGTRLSIL.

The table lists this clonotype with a few counts. V is TRBV7-6 and J is TRBJ2-1; the match to TRBD2 covers 10 bases. V trimming: 3 bases; J trimming: 7 bases; junction bases outside the gene matches: 6. Germline lookup yields CDR1 SGHVS and CDR2 FNYEAQ. The CDR3 consists of 15 residues. CDR3 residues: CASSFLSGGANEQFF. As DNA, the CDR3 is TGTGCCAGCAGCTTTTTAAGCGGGGGGGCGAATGAGCAGTTCTTC.

CDR3 region: CASSEGEGASETQYF. CDR3 sequence (DNA): TGTGCCAGCAGTGAAGGGGAGGGGGCGTCAGAGACCCAGTACTTC. The J gene is TRBJ2-5, the V gene TRBV6-1; D possibly uses TRBD1 or TRBD2 (7 bases each). Trimming removed 1 base at V and 4 bases at J, with 13 bases between. Germline assignment: CDR1 MNHNS and CDR2 SASEGT. This CDR3 spans 15 amino acids.

This rearrangement joins TRBV2 to TRBJ1-2, with D possibly matching TRBD1 (6 bases). Germline V CDR1 and CDR2: SNHLY, FYNNEI. V was cut by 6 bases and J by 8 bases, with 16 bases left in between. The CDR3 has 13 residues. For the CDR3, the DNA is TGTGCCAGCAGAATACAGGGCCAAAGCGGCTACACCTTC. It translates to CASRIQGQSGYTF. The entire variable domain, with the rest obtained from reference TRBV2 and TRBJ1-2, is as follows: EPEVTQTPSHQVTQMGQEVILRCVPISNHLYFYWYRQILGQKVEFLVSFYNNEISEKSEIFDDQFSVERPDGSNFTLKIRSTKLEDSAMYFCASRIQGQSGYTFGSGTRLTVV.

This clonotype was seen ten or more times. V gene TRBV6-6 combines with J gene TRBJ2-1; 12 nucleotides line up with TRBD2. Trimming took 0 bases from V and 9 from J; bases not matched to a gene: 6. The CDR3 has 16 residues. Germline CDR1 and CDR2: MNHNY and SVGAGI (reference sequence). The CDR3 sequence: CASSYSLAGGPGEQFF. Here the CDR3 DNA reads TGTGCCAGCAGTTACTCGCTAGCGGGAGGGCCGGGTGAGCAGTTCTTC.

At least ten counts were recorded for this clonotype. The chain carries TRBV28 and TRBJ2-3; TRBD2 matches 13 bases. Losses at the gene ends were 5 bases for V and 3 bases for J; bases not matched to a gene: 5. Germline CDR1 and CDR2: MDHEN and SYDVKM. This CDR3 is 16 amino acids long. The CDR3 here is CASSIGLAGVTDTQYF. CDR3 sequence (DNA): TGTGCCAGCAGTATCGGACTAGCGGGAGTAACAGATACGCAGTATTTT. The full variable domain, completed using reference TRBV28 and TRBJ2-3, is DVKVTQSSRYLVKRTGEKVFLECVQDMDHENMFWYRQDPGLGLRLIYFSYDVKMKEKGDIPEGYSVSREKKERFSLILESASTNQTSMYLCASSIGLAGVTDTQYFGPGTRLTVL.

This clonotype was recorded at least ten times. This chain joins TRBV10-3 and TRBJ2-1, with 8 bases that match TRBD1. Germline lookup yields CDR1 ENHRY and CDR2 SYGVKD. The junction had 7 bases not matched to a gene; V was cut back by 8 bases and J by 4 bases. The CDR3 consists of 14 residues. The CDR3 coding sequence is TGTGCCATCGCCGGGGGACAGGAGTACAATGAGCAGTTCTTC. It yields the protein CAIAGGQEYNEQFF.

In its sample, this clonotype was seen many times. This sequence joins TRBV11-2 and TRBJ2-1, with D hard to call. Germline V gives CDR1 SGHAT, CDR2 FQNNGV. V lost 6 bases and J 7 bases, leaving 10 bases between the germline ends. CDR3 size: 12 residues. Here the CDR3 reads CASRALGNEQFF. Written as DNA, the CDR3 is TGTGCCAGCAGGGCCCTCGGAAATGAGCAGTTCTTC.

In its sample, this clonotype was seen many times. This chain links TRBV10-3 with TRBJ1-5; TRBD1 aligns across 8 bases. The junction had 5 bases not matched to a gene; V was cut back by 6 bases and J by 4 bases. The CDR3 consists of 14 residues. Germline V gene data show CDR1 as ENHRY and CDR2 as SYGVKD. The CDR3 coding sequence is TGTGCCATCAGCGAGGACAGGGAAAATCAGCCCCAGCATTTT. Translating it yields CAISEDRENQPQHF.